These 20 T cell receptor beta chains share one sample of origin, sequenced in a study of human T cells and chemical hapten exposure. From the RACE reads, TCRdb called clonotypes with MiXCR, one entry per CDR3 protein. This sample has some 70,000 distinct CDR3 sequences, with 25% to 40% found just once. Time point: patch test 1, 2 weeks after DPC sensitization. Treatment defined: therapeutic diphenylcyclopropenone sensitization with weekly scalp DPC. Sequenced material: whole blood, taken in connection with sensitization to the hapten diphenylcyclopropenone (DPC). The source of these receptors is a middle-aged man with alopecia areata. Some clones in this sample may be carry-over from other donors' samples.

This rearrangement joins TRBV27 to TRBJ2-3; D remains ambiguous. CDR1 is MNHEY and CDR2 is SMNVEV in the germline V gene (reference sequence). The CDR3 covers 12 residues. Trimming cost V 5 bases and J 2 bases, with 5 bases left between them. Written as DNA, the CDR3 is TGTGCCAGCAGTCACGACACAGATACGCAGTATTTT. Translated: CASSHDTDTQYF.

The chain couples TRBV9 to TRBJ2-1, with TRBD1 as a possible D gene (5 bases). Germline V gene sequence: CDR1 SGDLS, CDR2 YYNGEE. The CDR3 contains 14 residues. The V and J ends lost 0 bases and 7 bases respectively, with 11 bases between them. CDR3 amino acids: CASSVGAGRNEQFF. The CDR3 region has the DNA TGTGCCAGCAGCGTAGGGGCAGGGCGGAATGAGCAGTTCTTC.

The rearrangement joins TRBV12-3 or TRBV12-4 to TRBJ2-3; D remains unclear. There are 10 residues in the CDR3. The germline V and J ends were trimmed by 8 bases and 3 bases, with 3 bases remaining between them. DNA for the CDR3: TGTGCCAGCGCGACAGATACGCAGTATTTT. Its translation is CASATDTQYF.

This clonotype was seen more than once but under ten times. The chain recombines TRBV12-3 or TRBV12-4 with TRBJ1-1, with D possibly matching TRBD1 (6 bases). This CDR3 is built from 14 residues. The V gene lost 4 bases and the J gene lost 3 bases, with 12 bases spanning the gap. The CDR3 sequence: CASSSHREHTEAFF. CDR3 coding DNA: TGTGCCAGCAGTTCCCACAGGGAGCACACTGAAGCTTTCTTT.

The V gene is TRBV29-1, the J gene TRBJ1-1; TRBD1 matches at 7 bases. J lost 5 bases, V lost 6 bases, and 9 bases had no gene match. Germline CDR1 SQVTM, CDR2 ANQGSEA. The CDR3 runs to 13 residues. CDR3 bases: TGCAGCGTCCGGACAGGATCGGGAACTGAAGCTTTCTTT. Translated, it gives CSVRTGSGTEAFF. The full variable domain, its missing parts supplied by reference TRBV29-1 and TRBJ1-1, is SAVISQKPSRDICQRGTSLTIQCQVDSQVTMMFWYRQQPGQSLTLIATANQGSEATYESGFVIDKFPISRPNLTFSTLTVSNMSPEDSSIYLCSVRTGSGTEAFFGQGTRLTVV.

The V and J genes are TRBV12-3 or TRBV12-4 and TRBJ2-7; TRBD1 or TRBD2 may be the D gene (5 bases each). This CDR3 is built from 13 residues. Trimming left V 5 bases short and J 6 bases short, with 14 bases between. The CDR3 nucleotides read TGTGCCAGCAGTCAAGCAACGGGGCGCGAGCAGTACTTC. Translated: CASSQATGREQYF.

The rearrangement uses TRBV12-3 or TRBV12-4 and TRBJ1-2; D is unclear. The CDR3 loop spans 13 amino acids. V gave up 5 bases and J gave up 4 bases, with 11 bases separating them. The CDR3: CASSISDVYGYTF. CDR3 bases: TGTGCCAGCAGTATCTCAGACGTCTATGGCTACACCTTC.

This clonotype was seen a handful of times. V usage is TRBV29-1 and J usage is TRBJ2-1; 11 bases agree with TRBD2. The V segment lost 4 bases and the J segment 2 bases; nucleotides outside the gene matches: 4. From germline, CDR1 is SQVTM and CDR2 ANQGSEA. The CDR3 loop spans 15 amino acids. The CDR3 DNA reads TGCAGCGTTGTAGGGACTAGCGGTCCCTACAATGAGCAGTTCTTC. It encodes CSVVGTSGPYNEQFF.

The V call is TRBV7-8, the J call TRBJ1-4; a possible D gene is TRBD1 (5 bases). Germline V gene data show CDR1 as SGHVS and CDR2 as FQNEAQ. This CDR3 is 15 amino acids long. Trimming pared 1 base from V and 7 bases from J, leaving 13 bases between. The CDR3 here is CASSLGHQGGEKLFF. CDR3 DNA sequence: TGTGCCAGCAGCTTAGGACACCAGGGCGGTGAAAAACTGTTTTTT.

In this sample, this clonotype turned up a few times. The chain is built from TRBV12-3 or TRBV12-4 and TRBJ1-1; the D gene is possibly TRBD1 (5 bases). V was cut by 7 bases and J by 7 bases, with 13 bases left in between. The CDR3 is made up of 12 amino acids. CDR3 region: CASTFAGSEAFF. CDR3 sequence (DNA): TGTGCCAGCACCTTCGCAGGGAGTGAAGCTTTCTTT.

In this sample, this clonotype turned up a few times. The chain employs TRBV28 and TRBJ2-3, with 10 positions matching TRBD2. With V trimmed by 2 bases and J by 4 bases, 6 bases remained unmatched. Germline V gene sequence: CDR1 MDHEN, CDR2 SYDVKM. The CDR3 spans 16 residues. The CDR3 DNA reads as TGTGCCAGCAGTTTAGCAGCGGGAGGGTTCCCAGATACGCAGTATTTT. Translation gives CASSLAAGGFPDTQYF.

CDR3 nucleotide sequence: TGCAGTGCTAGGTGGGGACAGGTTAGCAATCAGCCCCAGCATTTT. Its translation is CSARWGQVSNQPQHF. The genes are TRBV20-1 and TRBJ1-5; 8 nucleotides align to TRBD1. Germline V lookup: CDR1 DFQATT, CDR2 SNEGSKA (reference sequence). The ends lost 3 bases at V and 0 bases at J; junction bases unmatched: 4. The CDR3 totals 15 residues.

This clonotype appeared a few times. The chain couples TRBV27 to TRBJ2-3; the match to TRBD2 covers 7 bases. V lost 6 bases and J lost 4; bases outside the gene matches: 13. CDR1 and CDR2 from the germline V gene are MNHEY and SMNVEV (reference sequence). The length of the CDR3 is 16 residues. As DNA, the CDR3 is TGTGCCAGCAGACTGTCGAGCGGGGCGGCGGCAGATACGCAGTATTTT. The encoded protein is CASRLSSGAAADTQYF.

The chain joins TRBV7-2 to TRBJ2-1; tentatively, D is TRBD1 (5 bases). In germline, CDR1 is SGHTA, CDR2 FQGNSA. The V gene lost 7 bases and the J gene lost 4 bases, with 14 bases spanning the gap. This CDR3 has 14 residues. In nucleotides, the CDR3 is TGTGCCAGCACCCAAGACAGCAAATACAATGAGCAGTTCTTC. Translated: CASTQDSKYNEQFF.

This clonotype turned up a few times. CDR3 coding DNA: TGTGCCAGCAGTTACGGCCAGGGGTTATACAATGAGCAGTTCTTC. It specifies CASSYGQGLYNEQFF. This chain uses TRBV6-5 with TRBJ2-1, with D perhaps matching TRBD1 (6 bases). Trimming pared 2 bases from V and 4 bases from J, leaving 12 bases between. The CDR3 contains 15 residues. Per the germline V gene, CDR1 is MNHEY and CDR2 is SVGAGI.

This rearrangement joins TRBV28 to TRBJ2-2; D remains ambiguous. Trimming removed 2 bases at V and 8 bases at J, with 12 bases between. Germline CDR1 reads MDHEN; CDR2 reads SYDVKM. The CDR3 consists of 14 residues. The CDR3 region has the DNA TGTGCCAGCAGTTTACAGGTGGTTTCGGGGGAGCTGTTTTTT. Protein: CASSLQVVSGELFF.

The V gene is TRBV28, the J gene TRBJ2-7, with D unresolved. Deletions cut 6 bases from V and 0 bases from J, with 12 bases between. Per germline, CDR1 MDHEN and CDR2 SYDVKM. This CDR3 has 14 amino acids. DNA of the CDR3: TGTGCCAGCAGCCGTCGGCTCGACTCCTACGAGCAGTACTTC. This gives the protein CASSRRLDSYEQYF.

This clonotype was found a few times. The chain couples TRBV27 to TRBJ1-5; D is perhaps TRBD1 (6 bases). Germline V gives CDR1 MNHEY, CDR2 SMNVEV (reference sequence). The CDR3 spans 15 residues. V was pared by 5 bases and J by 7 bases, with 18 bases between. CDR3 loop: CASSRSRGAGQPQHF. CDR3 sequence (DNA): TGTGCCAGCAGTCGTTCCAGGGGCGCGGGCCAGCCCCAGCATTTT.

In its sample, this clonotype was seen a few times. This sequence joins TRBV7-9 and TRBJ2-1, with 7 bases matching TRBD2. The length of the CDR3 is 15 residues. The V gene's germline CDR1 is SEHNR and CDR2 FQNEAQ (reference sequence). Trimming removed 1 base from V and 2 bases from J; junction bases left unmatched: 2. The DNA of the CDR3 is TGTGCCAGCAGCTTAGTGGCGGGAGCCTACAATGAGCAGTTCTTC. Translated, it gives CASSLVAGAYNEQFF.

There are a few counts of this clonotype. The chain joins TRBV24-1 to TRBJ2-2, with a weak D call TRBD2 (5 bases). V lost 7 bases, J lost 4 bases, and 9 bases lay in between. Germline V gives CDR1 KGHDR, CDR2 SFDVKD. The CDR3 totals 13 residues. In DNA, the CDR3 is TGTGCCACCAGAGCACGGGGCACCGGGGAGCTGTTTTTT. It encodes CATRARGTGELFF.